The clone carrying this T cell receptor beta chain showed up many times. Its antigen is currently unknown. This record belongs to a study of T cells after yellow fever vaccination. Broader study findings: The secondary response was weaker, and its peak arrived faster, on day 5 versus 15.

The CDR3 runs to 13 residues. Germline CDR1 MNHEY, CDR2 SVGEGT. The V end lost 6 bases, the J end lost 5 bases, and 10 bases lay between the germline ends. 5'RACE template switching added a universal primer site and UMIs to TCR cDNA. MiXCR, run by TCRdb on the 5' RACE reads, gives a single entry per CDR3 protein. This sample has 310,000 or so distinct CDR3 sequences, with less than 4.5% found just once. This specimen was PBMCs, taken on the day of the yellow fever booster vaccination. The chain uses TRBV6-2 or TRBV6-3 and TRBJ2-2, with D possibly being TRBD1 (6 bases). The clonotype originates from a man aged 18 to 29 who received the YFV17D yellow fever vaccine. The CDR3 loop reads CASRSQGTGELFF. For the CDR3, the DNA is TGTGCCAGCAGATCCCAGGGGACCGGGGAGCTGTTTTTT.